The clone carrying this TCR beta chain turned up a few times. Its cognate antigen is unknown. TCRdb keeps only in-frame clones here, not all; method: immunoSEQ multiplex PCR. Among 190,000 or so clones listed, around 63% were seen once. This sample is drawn from a study of shared clonotypes between healthy human individuals. Study-level results: Sharing across four donors was highest in naive CD4 (around 5%) and lowest in memory CD8 (around 0.4%).

The receptor's source is a young man in good health. The sample was memory CD4+ T cells sorted from blood. Subset indicated: CD45RA-negative fraction.

CDR3 in DNA: TGTGCCAGCAGTTTATCGACAGGGACCTACCACGAGCAGTACTTC. This encodes CASSLSTGTYHEQYF. The chain is built from TRBV27 and TRBJ2-7, with 7 bases identical to TRBD1. The CDR3 runs 15 residues. Germline lookup yields CDR1 MNHEY and CDR2 SMNVEV (reference sequence). The trim removed 0 bases at V and 5 bases at J, leaving 7 bases unmatched.